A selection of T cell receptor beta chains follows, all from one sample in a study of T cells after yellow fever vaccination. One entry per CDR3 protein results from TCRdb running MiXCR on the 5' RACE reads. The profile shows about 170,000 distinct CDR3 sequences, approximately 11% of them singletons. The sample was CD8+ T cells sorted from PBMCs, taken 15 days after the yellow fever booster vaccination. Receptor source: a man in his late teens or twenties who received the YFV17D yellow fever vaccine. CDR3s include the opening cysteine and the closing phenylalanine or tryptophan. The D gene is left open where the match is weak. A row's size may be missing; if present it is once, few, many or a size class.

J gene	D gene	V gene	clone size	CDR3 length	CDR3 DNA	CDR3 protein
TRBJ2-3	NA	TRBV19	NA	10	TGTGCCACCTCGTCAGATACGCAGTATTTT	CATSSDTQYF
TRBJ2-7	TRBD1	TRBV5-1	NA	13	TGCGCCAGCTCCGACAGGGCCCCCTACGAGCAGTACTTC	CASSDRAPYEQYF
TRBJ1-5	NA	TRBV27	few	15	TGTGCCAGCAGCCAGACCACCTCGGGTAATCAGCCCCAGCATTTT	CASSQTTSGNQPQHF
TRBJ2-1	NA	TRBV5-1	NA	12	TGCGCCAGCAGCCAACGGTTGGGTGAGCAGTTCTTC	CASSQRLGEQFF
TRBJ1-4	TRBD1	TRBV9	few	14	TGTGCCAGCAGCGTAGGACAGGGGAGTGAAAAACTGTTTTTT	CASSVGQGSEKLFF
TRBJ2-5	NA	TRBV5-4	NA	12	TGTGCCAGCAGGGGTGCGGGCGAGACCCAGTACTTC	CASRGAGETQYF
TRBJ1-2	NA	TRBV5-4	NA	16	TGTGCCAGCAGCTTACCGGACACGTTAGCTAACTATGGCTACACCTTC	CASSLPDTLANYGYTF
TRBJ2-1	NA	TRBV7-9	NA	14	TGTGCCAGCAGCTTAGAGGGGGGCGACAATGAGCAGTTCTTC	CASSLEGGDNEQFF
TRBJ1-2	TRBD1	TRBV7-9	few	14	TGTGCCAGCAGCTTATGGCAGGGGGCGGAAGGCTACACCTTC	CASSLWQGAEGYTF
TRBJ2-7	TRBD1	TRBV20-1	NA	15	TGCAGTGCTAGATCCCCCGGGGACAGGGCTTACGAGCAGTACTTC	CSARSPGDRAYEQYF
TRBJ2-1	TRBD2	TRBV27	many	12	TGTGCCAGCTTCGGGACTAGCTATGAGCAGTTCTTC	CASFGTSYEQFF
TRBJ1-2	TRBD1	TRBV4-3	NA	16	TGCGCCAGCAGCCAAGAAGGACAGGGGAGTGTCGGTGGCTACACCTTC	CASSQEGQGSVGGYTF
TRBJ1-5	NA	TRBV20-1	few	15	TGCAGTGCTAGAGATCAGGGCAGGAGCAATCAGCCCCAGCATTTT	CSARDQGRSNQPQHF
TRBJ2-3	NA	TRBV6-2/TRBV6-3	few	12	TGTGCCAGCAGTTCGTACGCAGATACGCAGTATTTT	CASSSYADTQYF
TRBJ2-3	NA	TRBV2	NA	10	TGTGCCAGCACCTTAGATACGCAGTATTTT	CASTLDTQYF
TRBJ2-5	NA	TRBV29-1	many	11	TGCAGCGTTGGGACATGGGAGACCCAGTACTTC	CSVGTWETQYF
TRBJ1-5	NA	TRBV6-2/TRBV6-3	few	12	TGTGCCAGCAGTCCCGGCGTTCAGCCCCAGCATTTT	CASSPGVQPQHF
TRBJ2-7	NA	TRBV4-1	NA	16	TGCGCCAGCAGCCAAGGGTTCGGGACCGTGAACTACGAGCAGTACTTC	CASSQGFGTVNYEQYF
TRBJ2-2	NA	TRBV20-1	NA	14	TGCAGTGCTAGGGGCCAGGATAACACCGGGGAGCTGTTTTTT	CSARGQDNTGELFF
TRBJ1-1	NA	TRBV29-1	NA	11	TGCAGCTCCCCGGGTAACACTGAAGCTTTCTTT	CSSPGNTEAFF
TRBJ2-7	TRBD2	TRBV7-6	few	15	TGTGCCAGCAGCTTAGAGGTGACTAGCTTCTACGAGCAGTACTTC	CASSLEVTSFYEQYF
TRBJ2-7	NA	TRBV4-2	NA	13	TGTGCCAGCAGCCAATGGTTGTATTACGAGCAGTACTTC	CASSQWLYYEQYF